Following are 21 T cell receptor beta chains from one sample sequenced in a study of T-cell memory formation after mild COVID-19. TCRdb re-called the 5' RACE reads with MiXCR, one entry per CDR3 protein. The sample holds approximately 150,000 distinct CDR3 sequences; roughly 15% are singletons and the top ten take approximately 14%. The material sequenced was PBMCs or a T cell subset sorted from them (not recorded which). The receptors were gathered from an adult woman who had mild COVID-19 (a few samples of this study predate the infection). Cell type and time point are not known.

This clonotype came up a few times. The genes are TRBV7-6 and TRBJ2-2; D remains ambiguous. This CDR3 contains 15 residues. The germline V gene encodes CDR1 SGHVS and CDR2 FNYEAQ. Trimming shortened V by 3 bases and J by 0 bases, and 8 bases separated the two germline ends. The CDR3 region is CASSFVAANTGELFF. Here the CDR3 DNA reads TGTGCCAGCAGCTTCGTGGCAGCGAACACCGGGGAGCTGTTTTTT.

This clonotype was counted a few times. The chain couples TRBV27 to TRBJ1-5; possible D gene TRBD1, 6 bases. CDR3 length: 15 residues. V lost 6 bases and J lost 0, with 12 bases in between. Germline CDR1 reads MNHEY; CDR2 reads SMNVEV (reference sequence). CDR3 sequence reads: CASSFTGYSNQPQHF. In DNA form, the CDR3 reads TGTGCCAGCAGCTTTACAGGGTATAGCAATCAGCCCCAGCATTTT.

The chain couples TRBV7-2 to TRBJ2-2; TRBD2 agrees at 15 bases. CDR3 size: 15 residues. CDR1 is SGHTA, CDR2 FQGNSA, per germline. The junction had 9 bases not matched to a gene; V was cut back by 11 bases and J by 8 bases. The CDR3 nucleotides read TGTGCCGGACTAGCGGGAGGGCCCTCATGGGGGGAGCTGTTTTTT. Its protein is CAGLAGGPSWGELFF.

This clonotype was seen only a few times. The chain is built from TRBV12-3 or TRBV12-4 and TRBJ1-1; D ambiguous. The CDR3 extends over 15 amino acids. Trimming pared 6 bases from V and 1 base from J, leaving 15 bases between. The DNA of the CDR3 is TGTGCCAGCAGGGGAACCCAGCCAGGGAACACTGAAGCTTTCTTT. Translated: CASRGTQPGNTEAFF.

This clonotype has a count of ten or more. The V gene is TRBV5-1, the J gene TRBJ2-4, with D maybe TRBD1 (5 bases). Trimming pared 0 bases from V and 6 bases from J, leaving 7 bases between. Germline V gene sequence: CDR1 SGHRS, CDR2 YFSETQ. The CDR3 is 13 residues long. The CDR3: CASSLAQGNIQYF. In DNA, the CDR3 is TGCGCCAGCAGCTTGGCGCAGGGAAACATTCAGTACTTC.

This clonotype came up many times. This chain links TRBV6-6 with TRBJ2-5; the match to TRBD1 covers 7 bases. J lost 2 bases, V lost 6 bases, and 15 bases had no gene match. Germline V gives CDR1 MNHNY, CDR2 SVGAGI (reference sequence). The CDR3 is 17 residues long. The CDR3 spells CASRPGTKGGPQETQYF. The CDR3 nucleotides are TGTGCCAGCAGACCCGGCACGAAAGGGGGCCCACAAGAGACCCAGTACTTC.

Many counts were recorded for this clonotype. The chain carries TRBV12-3 or TRBV12-4 and TRBJ2-3; D gene ambiguous. Trimming removed 1 base at V and 6 bases at J, with 8 bases between. The CDR3 sequence is 13 residues long. The DNA for the CDR3 is TGTGCCAGCAGTTTAGGGGAAACGGATACGCAGTATTTT. Translated, it gives CASSLGETDTQYF.

The V gene is TRBV29-1, the J gene TRBJ2-1; weak D call: TRBD2 (5 bases). Trimming took 4 bases from V and 8 from J, leaving 18 bases between them. The V gene's germline CDR1 is SQVTM and CDR2 ANQGSEA. The CDR3 contains 14 residues. The CDR3 here is CSVAGWTDWHEQFF. CDR3 bases: TGCAGCGTTGCCGGTTGGACGGACTGGCATGAGCAGTTCTTC.

This chain links TRBV12-3 or TRBV12-4 with TRBJ2-1; 10 bases fit TRBD1. The junction had 3 bases not matched to a gene; V was cut back by 1 base and J by 3 bases. The length of the CDR3 is 16 residues. Here the CDR3 DNA reads TGTGCCAGCAGTTTAGAGAGGACAGGGGGCTACAATGAGCAGTTCTTC. This codes for CASSLERTGGYNEQFF.

This clonotype was detected only a few times. V usage is TRBV6-6 and J usage is TRBJ1-6, with D maybe TRBD1 (5 bases). The CDR3 totals 13 residues. V was shortened by 8 bases and J by 6 bases, with 11 bases between the two germline ends. Germline CDR1 reads MNHNY; CDR2 reads SVGAGI (reference sequence). Here the CDR3 DNA reads TGTGCCAGCGGGGGGTTCGGTAATTCACCCCTCCACTTT. Amino acid sequence: CASGGFGNSPLHF.

This clonotype was detected only a few times. The chain carries TRBV5-5 and TRBJ2-1; 13 bases align to TRBD2. The CDR3 loop spans 15 amino acids. Unmatched junction bases numbered 2, after V lost 3 bases and J lost 5 bases. CDR1 and CDR2 (germline): SGHKS, YYEKEE (reference sequence). CDR3 DNA sequence: TGTGCCAGCAGCTCCGGGACTAGCGGGGACAATGAGCAGTTCTTC. It encodes CASSSGTSGDNEQFF.

The rearrangement uses TRBV5-1 and TRBJ1-3; D is uncertain. The germline V and J ends were trimmed by 5 bases and 0 bases, with 9 bases remaining between them. The CDR3 is 14 amino acids. Germline lookup yields CDR1 SGHRS and CDR2 YFSETQ. This CDR3 is CASSVDNSGNTIYF. Here the CDR3 DNA reads TGCGCCAGCAGTGTTGACAACTCTGGAAACACCATATATTTT.

This clonotype was observed at least ten times. The J gene is TRBJ1-1, the V gene TRBV5-1, with 9 bases identical to TRBD1. The CDR3 runs 14 residues. Germline lookup yields CDR1 SGHRS and CDR2 YFSETQ. Germline trimming cut 0 bases from V and 6 bases from J; bases unmatched to any gene: 3. The CDR3 nucleotides read TGCGCCAGCAGCTTGGAAACAGGGGGCTCTGAAGCTTTCTTT. Translation: CASSLETGGSEAFF.

The rearrangement uses TRBV7-9 and TRBJ2-2; 9 bases map to TRBD1. V lost 5 bases, J lost 7 bases, and 5 bases stayed unmatched. CDR3 length equals 14 residues. Germline V gene data show CDR1 as SEHNR and CDR2 as FQNEAQ (reference sequence). The CDR3 nucleotides read TGTGCCAGCAGCCTGGGACAGGGAAACGGGGAGCTGTTTTTT. Its translation: CASSLGQGNGELFF.

The table lists this clonotype with a few counts. This chain joins TRBV19 and TRBJ2-1; no clear D gene. Per the germline V gene, CDR1 is LNHDA and CDR2 is SQIVND (reference sequence). Trimming took 6 bases from V and 10 from J, leaving 10 bases between them. CDR3 size: 11 residues. DNA of the CDR3: TGTGCCAGTAGAACGACTGGGGAGCAGTTCTTC. It yields the protein CASRTTGEQFF. The complete variable domain, with remaining parts taken from reference TRBV19 and TRBJ2-1, reads DGGITQSPKYLFRKEGQNVTLSCEQNLNHDAMYWYRQDPGQGLRLIYYSQIVNDFQKGDIAEGYSVSREKKESFPLTVTSAQKNPTAFYLCASRTTGEQFFGPGTRLTVL.

This clonotype was observed at least ten times. The rearrangement joins TRBV5-6 to TRBJ2-5; possibly TRBD1 for D (6 bases). Trimming took 2 bases from V and 5 from J, leaving 16 bases between them. The CDR3 has 15 residues. The V gene's germline CDR1 is SGHDT and CDR2 YYEEEE. CDR3 residues: CASSFKQGRLETQYF. The DNA for the CDR3 is TGTGCCAGCAGCTTTAAACAGGGACGGCTCGAGACCCAGTACTTC.

This clonotype was detected a few times. The chain carries TRBV20-1 and TRBJ1-4, with D tentatively TRBD1 (5 bases). V lost 1 base, J lost 8 bases, and 14 bases lay in between. The CDR3 length is 14 residues. Germline V CDR1 and CDR2: DFQATT, SNEGSKA (reference sequence). The CDR3 region is CSARVRGEGEKLFF. As DNA, the CDR3 is TGCAGTGCTAGAGTGAGGGGCGAGGGGGAAAAACTGTTTTTT.

Comments on this clonotype: Lacking the conserved final phenylalanine or tryptophan, this CDR3 likely reflects a read error. The chain has TRBV7-9 and TRBJ2-7; TRBD2 matches at 11 bases. V trimming: 5 bases; J trimming: 1 base; junction bases outside the gene matches: 10. The CDR3 spans 17 residues. Germline-derived CDR1 and CDR2 are SEHNR and FQNEAQ (reference sequence). CDR3 region: CASSISSGRFGSYEQYL. As DNA, the CDR3 is TGTGCCAGCAGCATTTCTAGCGGGAGGTTCGGATCCTACGAGCAGTACTTA.

This clonotype has just a few counts. V is TRBV7-9 and J is TRBJ2-3; 10 positions match TRBD2. V shed 2 bases, J shed 0 bases, and the junction held 11 bases outside the gene matches. In germline, CDR1 is SEHNR, CDR2 FQNEAQ (reference sequence). The CDR3 is 19 amino acids. This CDR3 is CASSLLSLAGAFSTDTQYF. The DNA for the CDR3 is TGTGCCAGCAGCTTATTGTCCCTAGCGGGGGCCTTTAGCACAGATACGCAGTATTTT.

The chain combines TRBV12-3 or TRBV12-4 with TRBJ2-7, with TRBD2 matching 9 bases. V shed 5 bases, J shed 3 bases, and the junction held 11 bases outside the gene matches. The CDR3 runs 16 residues. CDR3 loop: CASSPEQAGGFYEQYF. The DNA of the CDR3 is TGTGCCAGCAGTCCTGAGCAAGCGGGGGGTTTCTACGAGCAGTACTTC.

This clonotype was detected a few times. V and J are TRBV5-5 and TRBJ2-3, with no clear D. Germline CDR1 is SGHKS and CDR2 is YYEKEE (reference sequence). CDR3 size: 14 residues. V was cut by 1 base and J by 0 bases, with 6 bases left in between. Here the CDR3 reads CASSLRWSTDTQYF. For the CDR3, the DNA is TGTGCCAGCAGCTTGCGGTGGAGCACAGATACGCAGTATTTT. Variable domain in full (rest from reference TRBV5-5 and TRBJ2-3): DAGVTQSPTHLIKTRGQQVTLRCSPISGHKSVSWYQQVLGQGPQFIFQYYEKEERGRGNFPDRFSARQFPNYSSELNVNALLLGDSALYLCASSLRWSTDTQYFGPGTRLTVL.